These 9 T cell receptor beta chains share one sample of origin, sequenced in a study of sequential checkpoint blockade in melanoma. Treatment of the sample: randomized to nivolumab then ipilimumab (arm A) or the reverse (arm B). Here immunoSEQ multiplex PCR was the method, and the copy in TCRdb shows in-frame clones only, minus some. The sample contains approximately 18,000 clones, 72% of which appear only once. Here the sequenced sample was CD8+ T cells sorted from blood (inferred from file names), taken from a patient given nivolumab and ipilimumab in sequence. The receptors stem from a human donor with melanoma.

V and J are TRBV6-5 and TRBJ2-1; D not certain. This CDR3 spans 13 amino acids. The germline V and J ends were trimmed by 5 bases and 8 bases, with 13 bases remaining between them. The V gene's germline CDR1 is MNHEY and CDR2 SVGAGI. Written as DNA, the CDR3 is TGTGCCAGCAGTGAGGTGGAGCACCATGAGCAGTTCTTC. It specifies CASSEVEHHEQFF.

The J gene is TRBJ1-2, the V gene TRBV7-9, with D perhaps TRBD1 (5 bases). The germline V and J ends were trimmed by 2 bases and 3 bases, with 16 bases remaining between them. This CDR3 spans 16 amino acids. The germline CDR1 and CDR2 sequences are SEHNR and FQNEAQ (reference sequence). CDR3 DNA sequence: TGTGCCAGCAGCTTATTGGACATCGACTTGGACTATGGCTACACCTTC. Translated, it gives CASSLLDIDLDYGYTF.

In its sample, this clone was seen a few times. The chain uses TRBV27 and TRBJ1-3; D gene ambiguous. Deletions cut 5 bases from V and 0 bases from J, with 8 bases between. Looked up from germline, CDR1 is MNHEY and CDR2 is SMNVEV (reference sequence). The CDR3 contains 14 residues. CDR3 in amino acids: CASSAVRSGNTIYF. The CDR3 coding sequence is TGTGCCAGCAGTGCAGTCCGCTCTGGAAACACCATATATTTT.

The chain couples TRBV7-6 to TRBJ1-2; D call uncertain. Germline CDR1 SGHVS, CDR2 FNYEAQ. V lost 3 bases and J 4 bases, leaving 12 bases between the germline ends. The CDR3 is 14 residues long. This CDR3 reads CASSFSREGYGYTF. The CDR3 region has the DNA TGTGCCAGCAGCTTTAGTAGGGAGGGCTATGGCTACACCTTC.

The gene calls are TRBV7-8 and TRBJ1-1; the match to TRBD1 covers 11 bases. The CDR3 runs 15 residues. After removal of 2 bases from V and 3 bases from J, the junction contained 2 bases not matched to a gene. CDR1 is SGHVS, CDR2 FQNEAQ, per germline. The CDR3 DNA is TGTGCCAGCAGCTTAATGGGACAGGGGGACACTGAAGCTTTCTTT. Residues: CASSLMGQGDTEAFF.

The chain combines TRBV19 with TRBJ1-1; a possible D gene is TRBD1 (6 bases). The CDR3 runs to 13 residues. Germline V gene sequence: CDR1 LNHDA, CDR2 SQIVND (reference sequence). The V gene lost 6 bases and the J gene lost 5 bases, with 13 bases spanning the gap. CDR3 nucleotide sequence: TGTGCCAGTAGGCAGCCAGGGGTTACTGAAGCTTTCTTT. Translation gives CASRQPGVTEAFF.

The chain combines TRBV9 with TRBJ2-1, with TRBD2 matching over 8 bases. The CDR3 spans 15 residues. Germline assignment: CDR1 SGDLS and CDR2 YYNGEE. V shed 0 bases and J 8 bases; nucleotides not matched to a gene: 7. The CDR3 loop is CASSVDLSGGHEQFF. CDR3 sequence (DNA): TGTGCCAGCAGCGTAGATCTCAGCGGGGGCCATGAGCAGTTCTTC. Complete variable domain (other parts from reference TRBV9 and TRBJ2-1): DSGVTQTPKHLITATGQRVTLRCSPRSGDLSVYWYQQSLDQGLQFLIQYYNGEERAKGNILERFSAQQFPDLHSELNLSSLELGDSALYFCASSVDLSGGHEQFFGPGTRLTVL.

The chain joins TRBV19 to TRBJ1-2; TRBD1 matches 8 bases. The germline V gene encodes CDR1 LNHDA and CDR2 SQIVND (reference sequence). J gave up 6 bases and V 10 bases, and 4 bases lay outside the gene matches. The CDR3 has 11 residues. The CDR3: CATWTGNGYTF. CDR3 sequence (DNA): TGTGCCACCTGGACAGGGAATGGCTACACCTTC. The whole variable domain, remainder taken from reference TRBV19 and TRBJ1-2, is DGGITQSPKYLFRKEGQNVTLSCEQNLNHDAMYWYRQDPGQGLRLIYYSQIVNDFQKGDIAEGYSVSREKKESFPLTVTSAQKNPTAFYLCATWTGNGYTFGSGTRLTVV.

The rearrangement uses TRBV9 and TRBJ1-2; 7 nucleotides match TRBD1. The germline V gene has CDR1 SGDLS and CDR2 YYNGEE. The CDR3 is 13 residues long. The V and J ends lost 4 bases and 9 bases, in that order; junction bases with no gene match: 9. In DNA form, the CDR3 reads TGTGCCAGCAGCTTAACACAGGGGATTAGCTACACCTTC. Translated, it gives CASSLTQGISYTF. Supplemented by reference TRBV9 and TRBJ1-2, the full variable domain reads DSGVTQTPKHLITATGQRVTLRCSPRSGDLSVYWYQQSLDQGLQFLIQYYNGEERAKGNILERFSAQQFPDLHSELNLSSLELGDSALYFCASSLTQGISYTFGSGTRLTVV.